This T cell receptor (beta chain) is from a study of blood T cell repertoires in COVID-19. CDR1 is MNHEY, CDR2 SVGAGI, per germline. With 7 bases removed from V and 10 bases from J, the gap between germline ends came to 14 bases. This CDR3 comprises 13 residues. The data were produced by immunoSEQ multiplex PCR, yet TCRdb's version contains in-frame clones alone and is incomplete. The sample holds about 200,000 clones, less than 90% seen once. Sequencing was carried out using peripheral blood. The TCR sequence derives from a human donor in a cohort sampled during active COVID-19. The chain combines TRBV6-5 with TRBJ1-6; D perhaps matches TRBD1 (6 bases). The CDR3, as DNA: TGTGCCAGCACCAGCACAGGGAACTCACCCCTCCACTTT. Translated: CASTSTGNSPLHF.